These T cell receptor beta chains were read from a single sample in a study of T cells in Graves' hyperthyroidism and ophthalmopathy. TCRdb fed the multiplex PCR reads into MiXCR, producing one record per CDR3 protein. Of about 690,000 distinct CDR3 sequences listed, around 15% were seen once; the top ten hold 15% to 17%. What was sequenced was blood. All receptors derive from a man in his fifties or sixties with Graves' hyperthyroidism. CDR3s include the opening cysteine and the closing phenylalanine or tryptophan. Fields, in order: V gene, D gene, clone size, J gene, CDR3 DNA, CDR3 protein. D genes are given only for firm matches. Size is omitted from some rows. Given values are once, few, many or a class for expanded clones.

v_call: TRBV6-1
d_call: TRBD2
clone_size: few
j_call: TRBJ2-2
cdr3_nt: TGTGCCAGCAGTTTCCTGAGAACTAGCGCGCCGACCGGGGAGCTGTTTTTT
cdr3_aa: CASSFLRTSAPTGELFF

v_call: TRBV7-9
d_call: TRBD2
clone_size: -
j_call: TRBJ2-7
cdr3_nt: TGTGCCAGCAGCCCGGGGGGGCCCGAGCAGTACTTC
cdr3_aa: CASSPGGPEQYF

v_call: TRBV28
d_call: TRBD1
clone_size: many
j_call: TRBJ1-1
cdr3_nt: TGTGCCAGCAGCCCGAGGGGGACAGGGAACACTGAAGCTTTCTTT
cdr3_aa: CASSPRGTGNTEAFF

v_call: TRBV29-1
d_call: TRBD2
clone_size: -
j_call: TRBJ2-1
cdr3_nt: TGCAGCGGATCTAGCGGGAGTAACTACAATGAGCAGTTCTTC
cdr3_aa: CSGSSGSNYNEQFF

v_call: TRBV24-1
d_call: -
clone_size: many
j_call: TRBJ1-1
cdr3_nt: TGTGCCACCAGTGATTTGAACGGGGGAGCTGAAGCTTTCTTT
cdr3_aa: CATSDLNGGAEAFF

v_call: TRBV28
d_call: TRBD1
clone_size: many
j_call: TRBJ1-1
cdr3_nt: TGTGCCAGCAGTCCTCCTACAGGGGTATGGAACACTGAAGCTTTCTTT
cdr3_aa: CASSPPTGVWNTEAFF

v_call: TRBV29-1
d_call: -
clone_size: few
j_call: TRBJ1-1
cdr3_nt: TGCAGCGTTGAGAACAGGGTGGGCACTGAAGCTTTCTTT
cdr3_aa: CSVENRVGTEAFF

v_call: TRBV28
d_call: -
clone_size: many
j_call: TRBJ2-7
cdr3_nt: TGTGCCAGCAGCCAGGCGGCTAGGTATTACGAGCAGTACTTC
cdr3_aa: CASSQAARYYEQYF

v_call: TRBV20-1
d_call: -
clone_size: few
j_call: TRBJ1-1
cdr3_nt: TGCAGTGCTAGAGAACAGGGGAACACTGAAGCTTTCTTT
cdr3_aa: CSAREQGNTEAFF

v_call: TRBV28
d_call: TRBD2
clone_size: few
j_call: TRBJ2-1
cdr3_nt: TGTGCCAGCAGTTTAACTTCTCTAGCGGGACTATACAATGAGCAGTTCTTC
cdr3_aa: CASSLTSLAGLYNEQFF

v_call: TRBV27
d_call: -
clone_size: many
j_call: TRBJ2-6
cdr3_nt: TGTGCCAGCAGTACTTACAGGGCTGGGGCCAACGTCCTGACTTTC
cdr3_aa: CASSTYRAGANVLTF

v_call: TRBV20-1
d_call: -
clone_size: few
j_call: TRBJ1-1
cdr3_nt: TGCAGTGCTAAGAGGGAAGCTTTCTTT
cdr3_aa: CSAKREAFF

v_call: TRBV14
d_call: TRBD2
clone_size: many
j_call: TRBJ2-5
cdr3_nt: TGTGCCAGCAGCTTTCGGACGGGAGGAGAGACCCAGTACTTC
cdr3_aa: CASSFRTGGETQYF

v_call: TRBV11-2
d_call: TRBD2
clone_size: few
j_call: TRBJ2-1
cdr3_nt: TGTGCCAGCAGCTGGGGACTAGCGGGAGATGTCGAGCAGTTCTTC
cdr3_aa: CASSWGLAGDVEQFF

v_call: TRBV6-5
d_call: -
clone_size: few
j_call: TRBJ1-2
cdr3_nt: TGTGCCAGCAGTTACTCGATGGATGGCTACACCTTC
cdr3_aa: CASSYSMDGYTF

v_call: TRBV7-2
d_call: TRBD2
clone_size: -
j_call: TRBJ2-1
cdr3_nt: TGTGCCAGCAGCTCGGCGCGGGAGGTCCACAATGAGCAGTTCTTC
cdr3_aa: CASSSAREVHNEQFF

v_call: TRBV12-3/TRBV12-4
d_call: -
clone_size: many
j_call: TRBJ1-5
cdr3_nt: TGTGCCAGCAGTCCCCCTGGCGGAAGCAATCAGCCCCAGCATTTT
cdr3_aa: CASSPPGGSNQPQHF

v_call: TRBV6-1
d_call: -
clone_size: -
j_call: TRBJ2-7
cdr3_nt: TGTGCCAGCAGTTACAAGACGACCTACGAGCAGTACTTC
cdr3_aa: CASSYKTTYEQYF

v_call: TRBV6-1
d_call: -
clone_size: many
j_call: TRBJ2-5
cdr3_nt: TGTGCCAGCAGTGAAGTAAGGGATTATGTTACTGAGACCCAGTACTTC
cdr3_aa: CASSEVRDYVTETQYF

v_call: TRBV10-2
d_call: TRBD1
clone_size: -
j_call: TRBJ1-5
cdr3_nt: TGCGCCAGCGGTTGGGCACAGGGGAAGGGGAGCAATCAGCCCCAGCATTTT
cdr3_aa: CASGWAQGKGSNQPQHF

v_call: TRBV7-2
d_call: -
clone_size: -
j_call: TRBJ1-1
cdr3_nt: TGTGCCAGCAGCTTAGGAGGGGTTAATCCCCCTAGGGGAGCTTTCTTT
cdr3_aa: CASSLGGVNPPRGAFF

v_call: TRBV7-8
d_call: TRBD1
clone_size: -
j_call: TRBJ1-4
cdr3_nt: TGTGCCAGCAGCTCCACAGGGGCCATTAATGAAAAACTGTTTTTT
cdr3_aa: CASSSTGAINEKLFF

v_call: TRBV7-9
d_call: -
clone_size: many
j_call: TRBJ1-2
cdr3_nt: TGTGCCAGCAGCGCCGGGGGGTCCTATGGCTACACCTTC
cdr3_aa: CASSAGGSYGYTF

v_call: TRBV11-2
d_call: -
clone_size: many
j_call: TRBJ2-1
cdr3_nt: TGTGCCAGCAGCTTAGCGGGAGTAAGCAATGAGCAGTTCTTC
cdr3_aa: CASSLAGVSNEQFF

v_call: TRBV5-5
d_call: -
clone_size: many
j_call: TRBJ1-1
cdr3_nt: TGTGCCAGCAGCCCGTGGCAGGCGACCGGGAACACTGAAGCTTTCTTT
cdr3_aa: CASSPWQATGNTEAFF

v_call: TRBV7-3
d_call: -
clone_size: few
j_call: TRBJ2-2
cdr3_nt: TGTGCCAGCAGCTCTAGCCCCGGGGAGCTGTTTTTT
cdr3_aa: CASSSSPGELFF

v_call: TRBV29-1
d_call: -
clone_size: many
j_call: TRBJ2-5
cdr3_nt: TGCAGCGTTGACAACTTTGCCCAAGAGACCCAGTACTTC
cdr3_aa: CSVDNFAQETQYF

v_call: TRBV7-9
d_call: TRBD1
clone_size: few
j_call: TRBJ1-2
cdr3_nt: TGTGCCAGCAGCCAAACCGGGACAGCCTTGGCTAACTATGGCTACACCTTC
cdr3_aa: CASSQTGTALANYGYTF

v_call: TRBV28
d_call: TRBD2
clone_size: few
j_call: TRBJ2-1
cdr3_nt: TGTGCCAGCAGTCCCAATGGGGGGGGGGGGGTATACAATGAGCAGTTCTTC
cdr3_aa: CASSPNGGGGVYNEQFF

v_call: TRBV5-1
d_call: TRBD2
clone_size: -
j_call: TRBJ2-1
cdr3_nt: TGCGCCAGCAGCTGGCCCGGGACTAGCGGGAGCAGTAATGAGCAGTTCTTC
cdr3_aa: CASSWPGTSGSSNEQFF

v_call: TRBV27
d_call: -
clone_size: few
j_call: TRBJ1-3
cdr3_nt: TGTGCCAGCAGTCCATCAACAGGGAACTCTGGAAACACCATATATTTT
cdr3_aa: CASSPSTGNSGNTIYF

v_call: TRBV18
d_call: -
clone_size: -
j_call: TRBJ2-7
cdr3_nt: TGTGCCAGCTCACCAGCGCAGGGCTACGAGCAGTACTTC
cdr3_aa: CASSPAQGYEQYF

v_call: TRBV27
d_call: TRBD2
clone_size: many
j_call: TRBJ2-1
cdr3_nt: TGTGCCAGCCCGAGCGGGACTGAGCCCTACAATGAGCAGTTCTTC
cdr3_aa: CASPSGTEPYNEQFF

v_call: TRBV24-1
d_call: TRBD2
clone_size: -
j_call: TRBJ2-1
cdr3_nt: TGTGCCACCAGTCTTCCGGGACTAAAGTCGCGGAGGTTCTTC
cdr3_aa: CATSLPGLKSRRFF

v_call: TRBV28
d_call: TRBD1
clone_size: -
j_call: TRBJ2-7
cdr3_nt: TGTGCCAGCAGTCAGACAGGGGGGTCACGCAAGCAGTACTTC
cdr3_aa: CASSQTGGSRKQYF

v_call: TRBV7-9
d_call: TRBD2
clone_size: -
j_call: TRBJ2-7
cdr3_nt: TGTGCCAGCAGCGTCCCGGACGGGGGGGGCGATCCTTACGAGCAGTACTTC
cdr3_aa: CASSVPDGGGDPYEQYF

v_call: TRBV12-3/TRBV12-4
d_call: TRBD2
clone_size: -
j_call: TRBJ2-7
cdr3_nt: TGTGCCAGCAGTCTCCCTCGGCTAGCGGGCACTTCCTACGAGCAGTACTTC
cdr3_aa: CASSLPRLAGTSYEQYF

v_call: TRBV7-2
d_call: -
clone_size: few
j_call: TRBJ2-1
cdr3_nt: TGTGCCAGCAGTCGCTGGACGGTTGAGGGGAATGAGCAGTTCTTC
cdr3_aa: CASSRWTVEGNEQFF